These T cell receptor beta chains were read from a single sample in a study of radiation and T cells in renal cell carcinoma. Only in-frame clones appear in the TCRdb table, and some are missing; sequencing was by immunoSEQ multiplex PCR. In the table there are 100,000 to 150,000 clones, around 84% of which are singletons. The specimen comprised blood, sampled from a patient whose treatment included radiotherapy and nephrectomy. These receptors all come from a woman aged 55-69 years with renal cell carcinoma. The CDR3 runs from the conserved cysteine through the conserved F or W. The D gene is left open where the match is weak.

>TRBV5-1|.
CASSLNRDNYGYTF
>TRBV5-4|.
CASSLELAWEQFF
>TRBV4-1|TRBD1
CASSQDRRDRGRPNQPQHF
>TRBV2|.
CASSDQYGYTF
>TRBV28|.
CASSLSTGFNEKLFF
>TRBV6-5|.
CASSYGSNQPQHF
>TRBV28|.
CASSSGPYEQYF
>TRBV19|.
CASSISGASSSSEQYF
>TRBV5-1|TRBD1
CASSPWTGLSGANVLTF
>TRBV5-5|TRBD2
CASSPVSGLAVEQFF
>TRBV19|.
CASSPGVSYNEQFF
>TRBV27|.
CASSSRDGFYGYTF
>TRBV2|.
CASRGLRNSYEQYF
>TRBV28|TRBD1
CASSLSTGASNQPQHF
>TRBV18|.
CASSPPGRVNTEAFF
>TRBV12-5|.
CASGLSAISGELFF
>TRBV5-1|.
CASSPDTNTDTQYF
>TRBV7-6|.
CASSLARVLDNTGELFF
>TRBV28|TRBD1
CASSLQGATNEKLFF
>TRBV2|.
CASSEGQLKNTEAFF
>TRBV5-1|.
CASSLGGGNTDTQYF
>TRBV7-2|TRBD1
CASSSYRGETQYF
>TRBV28|TRBD1
CASSYTPRTGNTEAFF
>TRBV6-5|.
CASRGGQPPNYGYTF
>TRBV30|.
CAWSYSDYEQYF
>TRBV6-1|TRBD1
CASREEAHRGPYNEQFF
>TRBV28|.
CASSTGINEKLFF
>TRBV4-2|.
CASSHPDLNTEAFF
>TRBV5-1|TRBD2
CASSPRGSTYEQYF
>TRBV30|.
CACLTTMGNTIYF
>TRBV6-5|.
CATRDRWGYTF
>TRBV5-5|TRBD2
CASSLGLAGPYEQYF
>TRBV5-6|.
CASSLAGRGSSYEQYF
>TRBV30|.
CAWSVKGSGYGYTF
>TRBV19|.
CASSITPAEAVYTGELFF
>TRBV27|.
CASSHGPGDQPQHF
>TRBV19|TRBD1
CASSTPGQGTQPQHF
>TRBV5-1|.
CASSLVSGDGYTF
>TRBV7-9|.
CASRRFDNEQFF
>TRBV25-1|.
CASSEGSHRLAKNIQYF
>TRBV28|.
CASSPPGGVAKNYGYTF
>TRBV19|.
CASSISGWGTGELFF
>TRBV27|.
CASSRKKDSFGGEKLFF
>TRBV6-4|.
CASSDAGTGGYTF